This entry describes one T cell receptor beta chain. This clonotype was seen at least ten times. No cognate antigen has been identified for it. Per-nucleotide qualities are absent, and no much larger clonotype sits a single base away. The sample belongs to a study of T cells in Graves' hyperthyroidism and ophthalmopathy (dated 2019 in TCRdb). About the full investigation: Peripheral blood was collected at initial diagnosis, before any treatment. The 100 discovery patients were randomly split 7:3 into training and test sets. The study also compared thyroid tissue and blood T-cell repertoires from over 5 Graves' hyperthyroidism patients. After blood sampling, hyperthyroidism patients were treated with methimazole at a starting dose of 30 mg daily, and ophthalmopathy patients were treated with high-dose intravenous methylprednisolone. Prospective prediction of ophthalmopathy was tested in an independent validation cohort of 18 hyperthyroidism patients and 15 to 17 patients who later progressed to ophthalmopathy. A discovery cohort of approximately 97 patients, roughly 45 with Graves' ophthalmopathy and roughly 59 with stable Graves' hyperthyroidism, was used to find distinguishing TCR V-J signatures. TCR Vbeta CDR3 sequencing of 120 to 150 peripheral blood samples (over 40 ophthalmopathy, roughly 74 hyperthyroidism and some 17 progressor patients) is reported in the paper.

Results the study describes overall, beyond this receptor: In validation, the model predicted progression to ophthalmopathy a median of 6.5 months before onset, with over 55% sensitivity and roughly 72% specificity. Most expanded thyroid clonotypes (frequency above 0.001) were also detected in blood, a finding suggesting that blood repertoires may reflect thyroid immune responses. In cross-validation, a model built on a 13 V-J signature told ophthalmopathy apart from stable hyperthyroidism with 85% to 90% sensitivity and approximately 81% specificity, and in testing the same model reached 80%/75%. Sample size was not statistically predetermined, and investigators were not blinded to group allocation.

V lost 6 bases and J lost 5 bases; the stretch between them is 11 bases long. The germline V gene specifies SGHTA as CDR1 and FQGTGA as CDR2. There are 13 amino acids in the CDR3, from cysteine to phenylalanine inclusive. The kept DNA is CDR3 alone, 39 bases in frame from the first base. Graves' hyperthyroidism was defined as stable when no progression to ophthalmopathy occurred over 18 months of follow-up. Hyperthyroidism patients were newly diagnosed, had a disease duration of under 2 months, and were aged 18 to 65 years. Exclusion was applied to patients with uncontrolled infections, other autoimmune diseases, pregnancy or lactation. Diagnoses were established on the basis of clinical symptoms, serum thyroxine and TRAb, thyroid ultrasound, and orbital computed tomography. PBMCs were isolated from approximately 10 ml of fresh peripheral blood by Ficoll-Paque density gradient centrifugation. Trizol reagent was used to extract total RNA, and RNA quality was then checked on an Agilent 2100 Bioanalyzer.

The TCR beta CDR3 regions were amplified from the RNA transcripts. A first-round RT-PCR of the TCR CDR3 used the HTBI primer set with the Qiagen OneStep RT-PCR kit. A second multiplex PCR round built the libraries, followed by size selection and purification. Sequencing of the libraries was done on an Illumina HiSeq2000 using paired-end 100 bp reads. The authors processed their data as follows. Raw data were processed with SOAPnuke, discarding reads with adapters, uncalled bases, mean Phred below 15, or no exact constant-primer or identifier match. COPE v1.2.5 was used to merge high-quality paired reads, and clonotypes were defined as unique nucleotide sequences. MiTCR v1.1 was used to align clonotypes to the IMGT TRBV, TRBD and TRBJ reference segments. Only V-J combinations with frequency above 0.0001, covering 99.2% of repertoires, were analysed. A TCS score was defined as the ratio of F50 (clonal expansion) to E x V (chaos), with BLOSUM62-based TCRdist applied between CDR3 peptides within each V-J. Welch's t-statistics and random forest reduced around 550 V-J features to 13, which were used in a naive Bayes classifier (R e1071). TCRdb passed the public sequencing reads through fastp at Q25 and MiXCR, retaining productive beta sequences. Each entry is one CDR3 protein sequence, shown with its most common DNA and genes. Clone size and V and J calls follow TCRdb, not the original study. Here the sample has 550,000 to 800,000 distinct CDR3 sequences; 17% occur a single time. The top ten clones comprise 15% to 17% of the sample.

Recombination joined TRBV7-3 with TRBJ2-1, with the D gene too uncertain to name. Sequencing used blood. This receptor was taken from a man aged 50 to 59 with Graves' hyperthyroidism. In nucleotide form, the sequence is TGTGCCAGCAGTTTAGGTCCAAACAATGAGCAGTTCTTC. The encoded protein is CASSLGPNNEQFF.